Sequencing of this T cell receptor beta chain was carried out in a study of spatial heterogeneity in lung cancer. Whole-study context: Matched bulk RNA-seq yielded a T cell module score, and TCR transcript counts in tumor regions correlated strongly with that score. The study, taken as a whole, reports: The number of expanded tumor alpha and beta chains correlated with mutation number.

Using its own MiXCR run on the 5' RACE reads, TCRdb lists one record per CDR3 protein. Here the sample spans about 100,000 distinct CDR3 sequences, approximately 4.4% being singletons. From germline, CDR1 is SQVTM and CDR2 ANQGSEA. The germline V and J ends were trimmed by 2 bases and 5 bases, with 14 bases remaining between them. The CDR3 has 14 residues. Specified time point: sample taken at primary tumor resection. Frozen PBMC, nontumor lung or tumor provided whole RNA, which was sequenced unsorted. This clonotype was observed many times. What it binds is not known. The input for sequencing was lung tumor tissue, taken at surgery. The source is a male donor with early-stage non-small cell lung cancer. The rearrangement links TRBV29-1 to TRBJ2-3; D unclear. CDR3 nucleotides: TGCAGCGTTGAAAGTCAGCTAGTTGGAGATACGCAGTATTTT. It specifies CSVESQLVGDTQYF.